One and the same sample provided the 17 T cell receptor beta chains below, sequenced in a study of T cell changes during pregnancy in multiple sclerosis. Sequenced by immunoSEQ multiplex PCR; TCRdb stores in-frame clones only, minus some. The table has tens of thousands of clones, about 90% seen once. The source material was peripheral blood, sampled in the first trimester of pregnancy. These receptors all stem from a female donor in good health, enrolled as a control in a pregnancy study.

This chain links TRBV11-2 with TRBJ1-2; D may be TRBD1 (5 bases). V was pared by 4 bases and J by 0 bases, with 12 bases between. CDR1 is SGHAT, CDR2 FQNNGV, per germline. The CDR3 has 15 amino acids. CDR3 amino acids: CASSYQRGANYGYTF. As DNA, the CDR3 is TGTGCCAGCAGCTACCAACGGGGGGCTAACTATGGCTACACCTTC.

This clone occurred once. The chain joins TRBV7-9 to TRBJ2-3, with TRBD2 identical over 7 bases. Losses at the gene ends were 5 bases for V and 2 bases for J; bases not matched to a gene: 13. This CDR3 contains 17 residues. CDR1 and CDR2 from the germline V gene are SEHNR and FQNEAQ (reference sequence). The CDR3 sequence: CASSPKGLAAITDTQYF. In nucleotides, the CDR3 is TGTGCCAGCAGCCCTAAGGGGCTAGCGGCTATCACAGATACGCAGTATTTT. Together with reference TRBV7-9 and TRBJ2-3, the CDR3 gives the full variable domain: DTGVSQNPRHKITKRGQNVTFRCDPISEHNRLYWYRQTLGQGPEFLTYFQNEAQLEKSRLLSDRFSAERPKGSFSTLEIQRTEQGDSAMYLCASSPKGLAAITDTQYFGPGTRLTVL.

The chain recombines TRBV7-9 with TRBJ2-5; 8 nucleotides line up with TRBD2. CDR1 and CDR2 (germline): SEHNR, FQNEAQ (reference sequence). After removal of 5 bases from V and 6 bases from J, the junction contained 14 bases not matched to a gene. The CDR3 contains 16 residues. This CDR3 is CASSPLPGLVVKTQYF. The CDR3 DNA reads TGTGCCAGCAGCCCTTTACCGGGACTAGTTGTGAAGACCCAGTACTTC.

As DNA, the CDR3 is TGTGCCAGCAGTAGGGGGTTCCAAGAGACCCAGTACTTC. Its translation is CASSRGFQETQYF. The chain combines TRBV6-5 with TRBJ2-5; TRBD1 might be the D (6 bases). This CDR3 contains 13 residues. V dropped 5 bases and J dropped 1 base, with 8 bases sitting between them. CDR1 is MNHEY and CDR2 is SVGAGI in the germline V gene.

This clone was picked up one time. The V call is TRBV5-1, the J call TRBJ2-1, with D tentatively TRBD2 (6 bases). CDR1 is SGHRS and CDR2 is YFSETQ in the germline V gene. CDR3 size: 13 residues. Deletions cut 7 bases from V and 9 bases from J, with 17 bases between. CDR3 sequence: CASSLGSLSEQFF. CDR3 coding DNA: TGCGCCAGCTCCCTCGGGAGTTTAAGTGAGCAGTTCTTC.

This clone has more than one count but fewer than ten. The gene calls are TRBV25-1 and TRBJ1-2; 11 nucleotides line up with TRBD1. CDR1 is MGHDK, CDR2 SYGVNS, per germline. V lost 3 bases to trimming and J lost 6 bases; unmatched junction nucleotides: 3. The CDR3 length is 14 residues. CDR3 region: CASSDWTGGNGYTF. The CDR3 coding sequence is TGTGCCAGCAGTGATTGGACAGGGGGCAATGGCTACACCTTC.

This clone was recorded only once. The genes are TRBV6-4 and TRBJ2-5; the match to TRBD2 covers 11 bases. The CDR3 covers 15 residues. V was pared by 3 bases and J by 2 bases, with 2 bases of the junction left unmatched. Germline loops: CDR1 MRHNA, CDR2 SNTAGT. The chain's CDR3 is CASSEASGGQETQYF. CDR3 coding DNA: TGTGCCAGCAGTGAAGCTAGCGGGGGGCAAGAGACCCAGTACTTC.

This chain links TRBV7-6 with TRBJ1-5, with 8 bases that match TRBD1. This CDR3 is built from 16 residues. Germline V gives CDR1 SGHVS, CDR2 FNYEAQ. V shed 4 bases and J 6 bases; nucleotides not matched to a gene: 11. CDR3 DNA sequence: TGTGCCAGCAGCTCGAGGGGACAGGCGGGGAGTCAGCCCCAGCATTTT. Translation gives CASSSRGQAGSQPQHF. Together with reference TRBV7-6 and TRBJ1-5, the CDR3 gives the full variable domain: GAGVSQSPRYKVTKRGQDVALRCDPISGHVSLYWYRQALGQGPEFLTYFNYEAQQDKSGLPNDRFSAERPEGSISTLTIQRTEQRDSAMYRCASSSRGQAGSQPQHFGDGTRLSIL.

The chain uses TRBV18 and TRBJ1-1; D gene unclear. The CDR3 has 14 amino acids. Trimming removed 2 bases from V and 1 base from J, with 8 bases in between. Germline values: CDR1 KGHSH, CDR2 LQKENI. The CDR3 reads CASSPGLPNTEAFF. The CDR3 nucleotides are TGTGCCAGCTCACCAGGGCTCCCGAACACTGAAGCTTTCTTT.

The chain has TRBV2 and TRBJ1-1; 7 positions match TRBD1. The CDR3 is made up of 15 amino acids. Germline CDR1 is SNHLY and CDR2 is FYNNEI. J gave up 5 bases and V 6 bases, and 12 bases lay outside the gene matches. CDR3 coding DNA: TGTGCCAGCAGCGCCGAGTCGACAGGGAGGACTGAAGCTTTCTTT. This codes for CASSAESTGRTEAFF.

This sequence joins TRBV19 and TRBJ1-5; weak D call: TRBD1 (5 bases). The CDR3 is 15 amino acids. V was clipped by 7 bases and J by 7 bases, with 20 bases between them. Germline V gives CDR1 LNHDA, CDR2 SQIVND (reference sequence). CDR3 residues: CASTLNNRQRQPQHF. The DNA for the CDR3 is TGTGCCAGTACCCTAAACAACAGGCAAAGGCAGCCCCAGCATTTT. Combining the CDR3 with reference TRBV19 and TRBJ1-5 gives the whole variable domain DGGITQSPKYLFRKEGQNVTLSCEQNLNHDAMYWYRQDPGQGLRLIYYSQIVNDFQKGDIAEGYSVSREKKESFPLTVTSAQKNPTAFYLCASTLNNRQRQPQHFGDGTRLSIL.

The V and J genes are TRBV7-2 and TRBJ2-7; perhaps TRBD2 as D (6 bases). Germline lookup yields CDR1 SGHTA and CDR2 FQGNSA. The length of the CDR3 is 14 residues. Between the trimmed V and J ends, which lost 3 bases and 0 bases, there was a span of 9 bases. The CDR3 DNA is TGTGCCAGCAGCTTCGGAGGGCCCTCCTACGAGCAGTACTTC. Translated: CASSFGGPSYEQYF.

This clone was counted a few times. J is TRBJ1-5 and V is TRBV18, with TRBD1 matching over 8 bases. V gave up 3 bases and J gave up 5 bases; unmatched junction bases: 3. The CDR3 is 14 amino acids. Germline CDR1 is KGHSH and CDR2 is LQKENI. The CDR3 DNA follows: TGTGCCAGCTCACCCGGGACAGGAGATCAGCCCCAGCATTTT. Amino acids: CASSPGTGDQPQHF.

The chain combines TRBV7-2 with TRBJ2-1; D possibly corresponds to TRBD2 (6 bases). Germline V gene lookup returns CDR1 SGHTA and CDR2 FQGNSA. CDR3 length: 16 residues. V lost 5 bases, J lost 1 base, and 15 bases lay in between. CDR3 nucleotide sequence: TGTGCCAGCAGCGGGGCGGGGCGGACATCCTACAATGAGCAGTTCTTC. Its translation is CASSGAGRTSYNEQFF.

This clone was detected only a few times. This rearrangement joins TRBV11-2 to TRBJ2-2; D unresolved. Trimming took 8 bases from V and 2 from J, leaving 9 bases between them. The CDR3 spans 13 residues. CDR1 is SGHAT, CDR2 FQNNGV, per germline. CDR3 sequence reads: CASLRRNTGELFF. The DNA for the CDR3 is TGTGCCAGCCTCCGGAGAAACACCGGGGAGCTGTTTTTT.

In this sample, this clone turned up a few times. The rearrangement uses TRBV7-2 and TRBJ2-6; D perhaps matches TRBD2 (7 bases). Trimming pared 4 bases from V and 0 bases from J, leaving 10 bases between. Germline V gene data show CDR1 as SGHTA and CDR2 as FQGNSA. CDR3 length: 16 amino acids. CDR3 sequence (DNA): TGTGCCAGCAGCTCGAGGGGGGGCTCTGGGGCCAACGTCCTGACTTTC. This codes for CASSSRGGSGANVLTF.

The CDR3 DNA sequence: TGTGCCAGCAGTGTCGACAGGAATGAGCAGTTCTTC. Translation: CASSVDRNEQFF. This chain connects TRBV7-9 to TRBJ2-1; D is perhaps TRBD1 (6 bases). The CDR3 covers 12 residues. Germline V gene lookup returns CDR1 SEHNR and CDR2 FQNEAQ (reference sequence). V lost 6 bases to trimming and J lost 7 bases, with 10 bases between them.